The sequence of this TCR beta chain was determined in a study of T-cell reconstitution after alpha-beta-depleted transplantation in children. Study results and limitations: Some patients' high day-60 TCRbeta diversity was attributed to recipient cells surviving conditioning. Reported findings indicate that, about two months after transplant, alpha-beta T cells came from several hundred expanded clones, which were derived from non-depleted graft cells.

This clonotype was seen a few times. Its antigen is not known. The CDR3 spans 16 residues. With 1 base removed from V and 3 bases from J, the gap between germline ends came to 14 bases. CDR1 and CDR2 (germline): SGHTA, FQGNSA. Unique molecular identifiers were incorporated into the prepared TCRbeta library. Via MiXCR, TCRdb re-called the PCR reads, giving one row per CDR3 protein. The data show just over 950,000 distinct CDR3 sequences, about 30% seen once. The TCR was taken from a boy in the first two years of life who had a stem cell transplant for SCID, so the T cells may come from the graft donor. Specimen: PBMCs, mostly from graft donor cells, collected 360 days after TCRalphabeta/CD19-depleted stem cell transplant. The rearrangement links TRBV7-2 to TRBJ2-3; the D gene is possibly TRBD2 (7 bases). The CDR3 loop is CASSLGGGARTDTQYF. The CDR3 nucleotides are TGTGCCAGCAGCTTAGGTGGGGGGGCAAGAACAGATACGCAGTATTTT.